The rows below give T cell receptor beta chains drawn from one sample of a study of blood T cells in healthy people across ages. TCRdb analysed the 5' RACE reads with MiXCR anew, one entry per CDR3 protein. Here the sample spans roughly 1.9 million distinct CDR3 sequences, about 39% being singletons. The source material was blood. The source of these receptors is a human donor in good health. Both conserved end residues are trimmed from each CDR3.

j_call: TRBJ2-5; v_call: TRBV24-1; cdr3_aa: ATRRTGTETQY
j_call: TRBJ1-6; v_call: TRBV5-1; cdr3_aa: ASSGGLNNSPLH
j_call: TRBJ2-3; v_call: TRBV7-9; cdr3_aa: ASSEGDFDTDTQY
j_call: TRBJ2-1; v_call: TRBV14; cdr3_aa: ASSQGGSWQF
j_call: .; v_call: TRBV6-5; cdr3_aa: ASGRVHEQY
j_call: TRBJ2-1; v_call: TRBV6-2/TRBV6-3; cdr3_aa: ASSTGRTREVNEQF
j_call: TRBJ2-1; v_call: TRBV4-3; cdr3_aa: ASSQDTGGLYNEQF
j_call: TRBJ2-3; v_call: TRBV7-9; cdr3_aa: ASSLLGDYTDTQY
j_call: TRBJ2-3; v_call: TRBV9; cdr3_aa: ASSGAGATSTDTQY
j_call: TRBJ1-1; v_call: TRBV27; cdr3_aa: ASSTEPDTEAF
j_call: TRBJ2-7; v_call: TRBV4-1; cdr3_aa: AGSQDRGGASYKQY
j_call: TRBJ2-4; v_call: TRBV5-6; cdr3_aa: ASSLELGKDIQY
j_call: TRBJ1-2; v_call: TRBV29-1; cdr3_aa: SVTRQGAGYGYT
j_call: TRBJ2-7; v_call: TRBV27; cdr3_aa: ASSLTHPGSSYEQY
j_call: TRBJ1-2; v_call: TRBV10-3; cdr3_aa: AISAAAGGFDYGYT
j_call: TRBJ2-7; v_call: TRBV20-1; cdr3_aa: SASRTGASGGYEQY
j_call: TRBJ2-7; v_call: TRBV15; cdr3_aa: ATSRVYGLSYEQY
j_call: TRBJ2-3; v_call: TRBV5-1; cdr3_aa: ASSFTREDTQY
j_call: TRBJ2-7; v_call: TRBV10-2; cdr3_aa: ASSDGQGLYEQY
j_call: TRBJ2-5; v_call: TRBV20-1; cdr3_aa: RAGAGQQETQY
j_call: TRBJ2-6; v_call: TRBV7-2; cdr3_aa: ASSLQGTHLLGGANVLT
j_call: TRBJ1-1; v_call: TRBV29-1; cdr3_aa: SVAGAGEAF
j_call: TRBJ2-7; v_call: TRBV28; cdr3_aa: ASSLEWQGVQY